This is a list of T cell receptor beta chains from one sample in a study of shared clonotypes between healthy human individuals. Sequenced by immunoSEQ multiplex PCR; TCRdb stores in-frame clones only, minus some. The repertoire has 950,000 to 1,100,000 clones, approximately 70% of them found once; the top ten carry over 1.3%. Sequencing used memory CD4+ T cells sorted from blood. The source is a man younger than 35 in good health. CDR3s include the opening cysteine and the closing phenylalanine or tryptophan. The order of the fields is clone size, V gene, D gene, J gene, CDR3 protein, CDR3 DNA. D genes are given only for firm matches. Clone sizes are given selectively: once, few, many, or a class where the clone is expanded.

>NA|TRBV6-5|TRBD1|TRBJ1-5
CASSYHKRQGGQPQHF
TGTGCCAGCAGTTACCACAAACGACAGGGTGGTCAGCCCCAGCATTTT
>NA|TRBV18|TRBD1|TRBJ1-5
CASSGGQGNDQPQHF
TGTGCCAGCTCCGGGGGACAGGGGAATGATCAGCCCCAGCATTTT
>NA|TRBV10-2|NA|TRBJ2-5
CASSELTRQTQETQYF
TGCGCCAGCAGTGAGCTCACCCGACAGACCCAAGAGACCCAGTACTTC
>few|TRBV5-5|TRBD1|TRBJ1-2
CASDRTTGTYGYTF
TGTGCCAGCGATCGGACGACAGGGACCTATGGCTACACCTTC
>NA|TRBV6-1|NA|TRBJ1-6
CASIYKSPSNSPLHF
TGTGCCAGCATATATAAGTCCCCGTCGAATTCACCCCTCCACTTT
>few|TRBV6-6|NA|TRBJ1-4
CASRQDGNEKLFF
TGTGCCAGCAGGCAGGATGGCAATGAAAAACTGTTTTTT
>NA|TRBV12-2|NA|TRBJ2-3
CASRLVPAGNPQGTDTQYF
TGTGCAAGTCGCTTAGTTCCAGCGGGAAACCCCCAAGGGACAGATACGCAGTATTTT
>NA|TRBV18|TRBD1|TRBJ2-5
CASSSTGGWETQYF
TGTGCCAGCTCATCGACAGGGGGCTGGGAGACCCAGTACTTC
>NA|TRBV2|NA|TRBJ1-6
CASLGRVVNSPLHF
TGTGCCAGCCTAGGGAGGGTCGTTAATTCACCCCTCCACTTT
>NA|TRBV19|NA|TRBJ1-5
CASSISAGSGNQPQHF
TGTGCCAGTAGTATAAGTGCGGGAAGTGGGAATCAGCCCCAGCATTTT
>NA|TRBV18|NA|TRBJ2-1
CASSQRERNEQFF
TGTGCCAGCTCACAAAGGGAAAGGAATGAGCAGTTCTTC
>NA|TRBV5-5|TRBD1|TRBJ1-6
CASSLEGQTNSPLHF
TGTGCCAGCAGCTTGGAGGGACAGACTAATTCACCCCTCCACTTT
>few|TRBV5-1|NA|TRBJ1-2
CASSFRTLNYGYTF
TGCGCCAGCAGCTTCCGGACATTGAACTATGGCTACACCTTC
>NA|TRBV10-3|NA|TRBJ2-7
CAISELYEQYF
TGTGCCATCAGTGAACTCTACGAGCAGTACTTC
>NA|TRBV7-6|NA|TRBJ2-1
CASSTQGQYEQFF
TGTGCCAGCAGCACCCAGGGGCAGTATGAGCAGTTCTTC
>NA|TRBV10-3|TRBD1|TRBJ1-2
CAISEGQGGYTF
TGTGCCATCAGTGAGGGACAGGGAGGCTACACCTTC
>NA|TRBV28|NA|TRBJ1-3
CASSSPTAGNTIYF
TGTGCCAGCAGTTCCCCGACAGCTGGAAACACCATATATTTT
>few|TRBV7-9|NA|TRBJ2-7
CASSARTFYEQYF
TGTGCCAGCAGCGCCCGGACTTTCTACGAGCAGTACTTC
>NA|TRBV5-4|NA|TRBJ2-1
CASSLAATYEQFF
TGTGCCAGCAGCTTGGCGGCTACCTATGAGCAGTTCTTC
>NA|TRBV4-3|TRBD2|TRBJ2-1
CASSQDWLAGAVEQFF
TGCGCCAGCAGCCAAGATTGGCTAGCGGGAGCGGTTGAGCAGTTCTTC
>NA|TRBV11-2|NA|TRBJ2-7
CATAGTTYEQYF
TGTGCCACCGCTGGGACAACTTACGAGCAGTACTTC
>NA|TRBV5-1|TRBD1|TRBJ2-7
CASSLRTGHSYEQYF
TGCGCCAGCAGCTTACGGACAGGCCATTCCTACGAGCAGTACTTC
>few|TRBV19|NA|TRBJ1-3
CASRQGSGNTIYF
TGTGCCAGTAGACAGGGCTCTGGAAACACCATATATTTT
>NA|TRBV9|NA|TRBJ2-6
CASTYRALSGANVLTF
TGTGCCAGCACTTACAGGGCCCTCTCTGGGGCCAACGTCCTGACTTTC
>NA|TRBV18|NA|TRBJ1-1
CASSPTGWNTEAFF
TGTGCCAGCTCACCTACAGGTTGGAACACTGAAGCTTTCTTT
>few|TRBV18|NA|TRBJ1-1
CASSIQGLSEAFF
TGTGCCAGCTCAATCCAGGGGCTATCTGAAGCTTTCTTT
>few|TRBV14|NA|TRBJ1-6
CASSQMGKGSPLHF
TGTGCCAGCAGCCAAATGGGGAAAGGATCACCCCTCCACTTT